The sequence of this T cell receptor beta chain was determined in a study of blood T cell repertoires in COVID-19. Per the authors' pipeline: Nucleated cell number was recorded as an estimate derived from reference gene primer amplification. The method was immunoSEQ multiplex PCR; TCRdb's version includes in-frame clones alone and lacks a portion of them. D and trimming come from the DNA, and the V and J calls and clone size come from that table. The sample lists some 180,000 clones; roughly 80% were seen once. Germline loops: CDR1 LNHDA, CDR2 SQIVND (reference sequence). The CDR3 loop spans 14 amino acids. J was trimmed by 4 bases and V by 6 bases; bases with no gene match: 3.

Sample: peripheral blood. This TCR derives from a woman older than 75 with COVID-19, enrolled during active disease. The rearrangement joins TRBV19 to TRBJ2-6; 7 nucleotides line up with TRBD1. For the CDR3, the DNA is TGTGCCAGTAGGGACAGGAGAGGGGCCAACGTCCTGACTTTC. Its protein is CASRDRRGANVLTF. Full variable domain (rest looked up from reference TRBV19 and TRBJ2-6): DGGITQSPKYLFRKEGQNVTLSCEQNLNHDAMYWYRQDPGQGLRLIYYSQIVNDFQKGDIAEGYSVSREKKESFPLTVTSAQKNPTAFYLCASRDRRGANVLTFGAGSRLTVL.